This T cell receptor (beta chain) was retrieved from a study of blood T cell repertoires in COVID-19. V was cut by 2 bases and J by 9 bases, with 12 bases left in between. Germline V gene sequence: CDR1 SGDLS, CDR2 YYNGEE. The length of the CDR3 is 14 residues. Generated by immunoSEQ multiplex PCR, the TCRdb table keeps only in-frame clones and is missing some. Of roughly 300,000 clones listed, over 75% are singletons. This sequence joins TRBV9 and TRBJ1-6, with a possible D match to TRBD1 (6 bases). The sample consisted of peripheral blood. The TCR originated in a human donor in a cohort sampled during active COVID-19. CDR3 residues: CASSVRDNFSPLHF. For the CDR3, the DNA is TGTGCCAGCAGCGTCCGGGACAACTTTTCACCCCTCCACTTT.